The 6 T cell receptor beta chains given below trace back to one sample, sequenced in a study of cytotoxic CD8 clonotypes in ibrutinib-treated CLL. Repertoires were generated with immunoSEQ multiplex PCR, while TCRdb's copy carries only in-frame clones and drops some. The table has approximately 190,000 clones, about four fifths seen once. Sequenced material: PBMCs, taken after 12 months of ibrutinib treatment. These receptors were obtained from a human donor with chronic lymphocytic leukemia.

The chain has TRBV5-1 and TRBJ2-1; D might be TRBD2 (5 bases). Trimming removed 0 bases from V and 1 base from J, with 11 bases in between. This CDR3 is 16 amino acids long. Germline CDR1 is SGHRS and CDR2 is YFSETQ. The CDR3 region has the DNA TGCGCCAGCAGCTTGGATCCGGGAAATTCCTACAATGAGCAGTTCTTC. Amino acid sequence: CASSLDPGNSYNEQFF.

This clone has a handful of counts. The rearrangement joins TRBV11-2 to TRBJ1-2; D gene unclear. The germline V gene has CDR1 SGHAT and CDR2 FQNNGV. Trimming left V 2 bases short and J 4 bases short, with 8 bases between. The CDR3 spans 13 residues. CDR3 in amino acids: CASSLLDSYGYTF. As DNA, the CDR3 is TGTGCCAGCAGCTTACTAGATTCCTATGGCTACACCTTC.

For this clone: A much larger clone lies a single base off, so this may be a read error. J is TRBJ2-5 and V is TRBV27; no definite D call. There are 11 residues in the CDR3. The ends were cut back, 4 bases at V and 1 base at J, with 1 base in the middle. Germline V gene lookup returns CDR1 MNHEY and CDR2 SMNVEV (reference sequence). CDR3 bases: TGTGCCAGCAGTTCCCAAGAGACCCAGTACTTC. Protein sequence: CASSSQETQYF.

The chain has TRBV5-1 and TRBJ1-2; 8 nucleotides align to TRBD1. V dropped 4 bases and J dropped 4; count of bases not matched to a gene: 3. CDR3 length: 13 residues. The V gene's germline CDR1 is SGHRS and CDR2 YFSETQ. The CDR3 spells CASSPDRGYGYTF. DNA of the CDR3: TGCGCCAGCAGCCCCGACAGGGGCTATGGCTACACCTTC.

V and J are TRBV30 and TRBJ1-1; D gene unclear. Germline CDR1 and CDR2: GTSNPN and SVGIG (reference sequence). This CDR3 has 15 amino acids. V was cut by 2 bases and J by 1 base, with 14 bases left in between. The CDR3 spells CAWSFSGGGNTEAFF. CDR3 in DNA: TGTGCCTGGAGTTTTTCCGGTGGAGGGAACACTGAAGCTTTCTTT.

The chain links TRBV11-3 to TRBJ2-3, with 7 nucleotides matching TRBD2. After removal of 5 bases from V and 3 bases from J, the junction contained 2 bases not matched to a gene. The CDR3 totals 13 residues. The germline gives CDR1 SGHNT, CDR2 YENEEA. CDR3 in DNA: TGTGCCAGCAGCCCCGGGGGGACAGATACGCAGTATTTT. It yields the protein CASSPGGTDTQYF.